This T cell receptor (beta chain) emerged from a study of blood T cell repertoires in COVID-19. About the research overall: The study drew acute and convalescent COVID-19 samples from the United States, Italy and Spain. PBMCs, B-cell-depleted T cells, or T cells were the source of the cDNA or gDNA that made up the material.

V lost 3 bases and J 10 bases, leaving 11 bases between the germline ends. The CDR3 has 13 amino acids. CDR1 and CDR2 from the germline V gene are SGHNT and YYREEE (reference sequence). As handled by the study authors: Reference gene primers were amplified, and this amplification served to estimate nucleated cell counts. The assay was immunoSEQ multiplex PCR, and TCRdb's table has in-frame clones only and misses some. V and J calls and clone size are given by that table; D and trimming were obtained from the DNA. This sample yields about 130,000 clones, of which roughly 84% are seen a single time; 1.4% to 1.5% belongs to the top ten.

This sequence was found in a man in his sixties with acute or convalescent COVID-19. V and J are TRBV5-4 and TRBJ1-6; D is uncertain. Sequenced: peripheral blood. CDR3 coding DNA: TGTGCCAGCAGCTCACAGCCTTTATCACCCCTCCACTTT. This codes for CASSSQPLSPLHF. Combining the CDR3 with reference TRBV5-4 and TRBJ1-6 gives the whole variable domain ETGVTQSPTHLIKTRGQQVTLRCSSQSGHNTVSWYQQALGQGPQFIFQYYREEENGRGNFPPRFSGLQFPNYSSELNVNALELDDSALYLCASSSQPLSPLHFGNGTRLTVT.